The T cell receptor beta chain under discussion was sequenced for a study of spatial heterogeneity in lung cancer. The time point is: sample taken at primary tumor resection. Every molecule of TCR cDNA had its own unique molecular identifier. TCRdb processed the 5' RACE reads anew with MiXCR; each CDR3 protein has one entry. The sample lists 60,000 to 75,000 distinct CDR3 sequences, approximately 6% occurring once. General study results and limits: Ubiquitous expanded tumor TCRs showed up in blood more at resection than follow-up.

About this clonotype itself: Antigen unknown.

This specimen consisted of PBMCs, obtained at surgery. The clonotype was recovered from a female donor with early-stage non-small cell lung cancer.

The CDR3 nucleotides are TGTGCCAGCAGCCAAGGGGACAGGCCTTACTCTGGAAACACCATATATTTT. Translated, it gives CASSQGDRPYSGNTIYF. V usage is TRBV3-1 and J usage is TRBJ1-3; 8 positions match TRBD1. V lost 1 base and J lost 0; bases outside the gene matches: 5. The CDR3 contains 17 residues. CDR1 is LGHDT and CDR2 is YNNKEL in the germline V gene (reference sequence). The full variable domain, completed using reference TRBV3-1 and TRBJ1-3, is DTAVSQTPKYLVTQMGNDKSIKCEQNLGHDTMYWYKQDSKKFLKIMFSYNNKELIINETVPNRFSPKSPDKAHLNLHINSLELGDSAVYFCASSQGDRPYSGNTIYFGEGSWLTVV.